This paragraph covers one TCR beta chain sequence. In building TCR beta libraries, iRepertoire HTBI primers were used together with Arm-PCR of CDR3 regions. One entry per CDR3 protein, called by TCRdb with MiXCR from the multiplex PCR reads. The top ten clones hold roughly 46% of a sample with about 660,000 distinct CDR3 sequences, approximately 29% of them seen once. The source of the sample is a study of regulatory T cells in long-lasting Graves disease. Per the germline V gene, CDR1 is MNHNS and CDR2 is SASEGT. The CDR3 covers 14 residues. Trimming removed 4 bases from V and 3 bases from J, with 10 bases in between. Time point: persistent/refractory GD, antithyroid drugs over 5 years with positive TRAb. TCR sequences were obtained from RNA taken from PBMCs. The patients were drawn from one endocrinology department in Xi'an, China.

The material sequenced was peripheral blood mononuclear cells (PBMCs), taken when the disease was refractory, from a patient treated with antithyroid drugs. The V and J genes are TRBV6-1 and TRBJ1-5; possibly TRBD1 for D (6 bases). This TCR came from a female donor with Graves disease. In DNA, the CDR3 is TGTGCCAGCAGTGGGGGGGGCTCCAATCAGCCCCAGCATTTT. Amino acids: CASSGGGSNQPQHF.